One sample yielded the 10 T cell receptor beta chains listed below, sequenced in a study of identical twins. Via MiXCR, TCRdb re-called the 5' RACE reads, giving one row per CDR3 protein. The data hold a few hundred thousand distinct CDR3 sequences, with roughly 7.1% observed a single time. This same sample was also part of a study on T cells expressing NK-cell markers.

Sequenced sample: CD8+ T cells sorted from blood. All receptors derive from a woman younger than 30 in good health.

The chain couples TRBV29-1 to TRBJ2-5; D gene unclear. V shed 5 bases and J shed 0 bases, with 13 bases lying between them. Germline values: CDR1 SQVTM, CDR2 ANQGSEA. This CDR3 comprises 14 residues. CDR3: CSVPPGTYQETQYF. The CDR3 DNA reads as TGCAGCGTTCCGCCAGGCACCTACCAAGAGACCCAGTACTTC.

This clonotype has at least ten counts. J is TRBJ2-7 and V is TRBV2; 7 bases align to TRBD1. The CDR3 length is 16 residues. The ends lost 1 base at V and 0 bases at J; junction bases unmatched: 6. Germline loops: CDR1 SNHLY, CDR2 FYNNEI. The CDR3 coding sequence is TGTGCCAGCAGTGAAGAAACAGGGGTTAGCTCCTACGAGCAGTACTTC. Its protein product is CASSEETGVSSYEQYF.

The chain recombines TRBV20-1 with TRBJ2-1; weak D call: TRBD2 (6 bases). Germline CDR1 and CDR2: DFQATT and SNEGSKA (reference sequence). This CDR3 contains 13 residues. Trimming removed 2 bases from V and 8 bases from J, with 13 bases in between. The CDR3 DNA reads as TGCAGTGCTAGATCGGCGGGGTTCGATGAGCAGTTCTTC. It encodes CSARSAGFDEQFF.

This clonotype was seen ten or more times. The rearrangement joins TRBV6-1 to TRBJ1-1; TRBD1 aligns across 8 bases. Losses at the gene ends were 5 bases for V and 6 bases for J; bases not matched to a gene: 5. This CDR3 is built from 13 residues. Germline V gene lookup returns CDR1 MNHNS and CDR2 SASEGT. This CDR3 is CASSRQGWAEAFF. The CDR3 region has the DNA TGTGCCAGCAGTCGACAGGGGTGGGCTGAAGCTTTCTTT.

This clonotype was seen repeatedly, ten times or more. DNA for the CDR3: TGTGCCAGCAGTTTGGGGACGGTTTACACTGAAGCTTTCTTT. It specifies CASSLGTVYTEAFF. The rearrangement joins TRBV12-3 or TRBV12-4 to TRBJ1-1, with a possible D match to TRBD1 (5 bases). CDR3 length equals 14 residues. Trimming removed 3 bases at V and 3 bases at J, with 11 bases between.

Only a few counts were recorded for this clonotype. The rearrangement links TRBV25-1 to TRBJ1-2; possible D gene TRBD1, 5 bases. Trimming cost V 4 bases and J 8 bases, with 11 bases left between them. Per the germline V gene, CDR1 is MGHDK and CDR2 is SYGVNS. CDR3 length equals 12 residues. This CDR3 is CASSVGDAGYTF. In DNA, the CDR3 is TGTGCCAGCAGTGTAGGGGACGCGGGCTACACCTTC.

The CDR3 spells CASSYSIIAGGFHEQYF. CDR3 DNA sequence: TGTGCCAGCAGTTACTCGATTATAGCGGGAGGATTTCACGAGCAGTACTTC. This chain uses TRBV6-5 with TRBJ2-7, with 10 bases fitting TRBD2. This CDR3 region has 17 residues. Per the germline V gene, CDR1 is MNHEY and CDR2 is SVGAGI. The V segment lost 0 bases and the J segment 5 bases; nucleotides outside the gene matches: 10.

This clonotype occurred a few times. V usage is TRBV2 and J usage is TRBJ1-6; 12 bases align to TRBD1. The CDR3 contains 15 residues. The germline V gene encodes CDR1 SNHLY and CDR2 FYNNEI. V dropped 10 bases and J dropped 8; count of bases not matched to a gene: 9. CDR3 in DNA: TGTGCCAAATCCCGGGACAGGGGGCTGGATTCACCCCTCCACTTT. This gives the protein CAKSRDRGLDSPLHF.

This clonotype was recorded a few times. J is TRBJ2-7 and V is TRBV24-1, with TRBD2 matching over 7 bases. With V trimmed by 0 bases and J by 3 bases, 4 bases remained unmatched. The CDR3 runs 15 residues. Germline lookup yields CDR1 KGHDR and CDR2 SFDVKD. The CDR3 region is CATSDLGSGHYEQYF. For the CDR3, the DNA is TGTGCCACCAGTGATTTGGGTAGCGGGCACTACGAGCAGTACTTC.

A few counts support this clonotype. The rearrangement uses TRBV9 and TRBJ2-5; D unresolved. CDR3 length: 12 residues. Germline V CDR1 and CDR2: SGDLS, YYNGEE. V shed 0 bases and J shed 4 bases, with 4 bases lying between them. CDR3 loop: CASSVDSETQYF. CDR3 DNA: TGTGCCAGCAGCGTAGATTCAGAGACCCAGTACTTC.